A selection of T cell receptor beta chains follows, all from one sample in a study of T cells after yellow fever vaccination. TCRdb re-derived calls from the 5' RACE reads in MiXCR, one entry per CDR3 protein. Here the sample spans approximately 110,000 distinct CDR3 sequences, under 8% being singletons. The specimen comprised CD4+ T cells sorted from PBMCs, sampled 10 to 11 days after the first yellow fever vaccination. The origin of the receptors is a man aged 18 to 35 who received the YFV17D yellow fever vaccine. The CDR3 runs from the conserved cysteine through the conserved F or W. A D gene is named only where the DNA matches it firmly.

D: -
V: TRBV10-3
J: TRBJ1-2
CDR3: CAISESGPNYGYTF

D: -
V: TRBV6-2/TRBV6-3
J: TRBJ1-4
CDR3: CASSYPPGHREKLFF

D: -
V: TRBV7-2
J: TRBJ1-5
CDR3: CASSSWTDQPQHF

D: -
V: TRBV5-4
J: TRBJ1-1
CDR3: CASSFRPSGMNTEAFF

D: -
V: TRBV6-2/TRBV6-3
J: TRBJ1-1
CDR3: CASSYTRAGESEAFF

D: -
V: TRBV7-2
J: TRBJ2-1
CDR3: CASSLRSDNEQFF

D: -
V: TRBV18
J: TRBJ2-7
CDR3: CASSPQEEEQYF

D: -
V: TRBV12-3/TRBV12-4
J: TRBJ2-3
CDR3: CASSPPSYKYTDTQYF

D: -
V: TRBV5-1
J: TRBJ1-4
CDR3: CASSLRQRGPDEKLFF

D: -
V: TRBV5-1
J: TRBJ1-2
CDR3: CASSLDGNYGYTF

D: -
V: TRBV3-1
J: TRBJ2-2
CDR3: CAFIIGSGRGTNTGELFF

D: -
V: TRBV18
J: TRBJ1-1
CDR3: CASSPFEPDALGAFF

D: TRBD1
V: TRBV4-1
J: TRBJ1-5
CDR3: CASSQFYRGQGNQPQHF

D: -
V: TRBV7-9
J: TRBJ2-3
CDR3: CASGLRKDTQYF

D: -
V: TRBV4-3
J: TRBJ1-4
CDR3: CASSQGANRVGEKLFF

D: -
V: TRBV5-4
J: TRBJ2-2
CDR3: CASSLARGLPGELFF